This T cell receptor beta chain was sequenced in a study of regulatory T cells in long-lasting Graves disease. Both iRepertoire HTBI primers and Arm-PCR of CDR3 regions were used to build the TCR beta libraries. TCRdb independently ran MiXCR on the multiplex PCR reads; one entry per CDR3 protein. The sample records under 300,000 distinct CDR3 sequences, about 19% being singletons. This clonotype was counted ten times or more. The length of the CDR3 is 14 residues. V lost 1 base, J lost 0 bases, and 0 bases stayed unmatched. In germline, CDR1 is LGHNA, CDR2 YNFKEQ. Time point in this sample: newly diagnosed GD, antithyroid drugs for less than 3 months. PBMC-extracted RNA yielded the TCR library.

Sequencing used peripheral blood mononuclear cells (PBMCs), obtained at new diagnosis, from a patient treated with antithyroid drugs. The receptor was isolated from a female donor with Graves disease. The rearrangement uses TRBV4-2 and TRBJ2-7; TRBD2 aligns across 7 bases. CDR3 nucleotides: TGTGCCAGCAGCCAAGGGGGGGGCTCCTACGAGCAGTACTTC. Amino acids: CASSQGGGSYEQYF.